This TCR beta chain is from a study of T cells in Graves' hyperthyroidism and ophthalmopathy. Amplified TCR beta CDR3 regions derived from RNA transcripts. During a first-round RT-PCR of the TCR CDR3, the HTBI primer set was used. TCRdb reanalysed the multiplex PCR reads using MiXCR and keeps one entry per CDR3 protein. Here the sample spans some 460,000 distinct CDR3 sequences, 15% to 18% being singletons. The study's findings and limits: A median 6.5 months before onset, the model predicted ophthalmopathy. Clonotypes that were expanded in thyroid above 0.001 mostly appeared in blood too. The authors' 13 V-J model separated ophthalmopathy from stable hyperthyroidism.

At least ten counts were recorded for this clonotype. Its cognate antigen is unknown. The V end was cut by 1 base, the J end by 8 bases, with 6 bases between. CDR1 SGHTA and CDR2 FQGNSA come from the germline V gene. This CDR3 has 11 amino acids. PBMCs were sourced from approximately 9.3 ml fresh peripheral blood. This receptor was obtained from a woman aged 18 to 35 with Graves' hyperthyroidism. The V call is TRBV7-2, the J call TRBJ2-7; weak D call: TRBD1 (5 bases). Sequencing used blood. In DNA form, the CDR3 reads TGTGCCAGCAGCTTAGGGACACAGCAGTACTTC. Protein: CASSLGTQQYF.